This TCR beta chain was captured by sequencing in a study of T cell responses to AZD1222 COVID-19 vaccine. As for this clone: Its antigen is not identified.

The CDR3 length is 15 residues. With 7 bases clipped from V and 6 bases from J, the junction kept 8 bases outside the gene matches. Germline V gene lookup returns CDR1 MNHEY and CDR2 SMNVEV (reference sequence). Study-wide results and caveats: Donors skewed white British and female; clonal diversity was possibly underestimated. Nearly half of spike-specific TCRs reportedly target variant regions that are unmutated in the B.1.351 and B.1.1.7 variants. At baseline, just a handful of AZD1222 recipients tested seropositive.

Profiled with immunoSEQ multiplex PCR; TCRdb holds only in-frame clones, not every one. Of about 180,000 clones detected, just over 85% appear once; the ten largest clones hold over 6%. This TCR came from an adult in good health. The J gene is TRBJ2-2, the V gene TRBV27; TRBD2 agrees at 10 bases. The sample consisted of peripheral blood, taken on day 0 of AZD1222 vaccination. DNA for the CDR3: TGTGCCAGCATCTCTAGCGGGGGTCGGGCCGGGGAGCTGTTTTTT. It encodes CASISSGGRAGELFF.